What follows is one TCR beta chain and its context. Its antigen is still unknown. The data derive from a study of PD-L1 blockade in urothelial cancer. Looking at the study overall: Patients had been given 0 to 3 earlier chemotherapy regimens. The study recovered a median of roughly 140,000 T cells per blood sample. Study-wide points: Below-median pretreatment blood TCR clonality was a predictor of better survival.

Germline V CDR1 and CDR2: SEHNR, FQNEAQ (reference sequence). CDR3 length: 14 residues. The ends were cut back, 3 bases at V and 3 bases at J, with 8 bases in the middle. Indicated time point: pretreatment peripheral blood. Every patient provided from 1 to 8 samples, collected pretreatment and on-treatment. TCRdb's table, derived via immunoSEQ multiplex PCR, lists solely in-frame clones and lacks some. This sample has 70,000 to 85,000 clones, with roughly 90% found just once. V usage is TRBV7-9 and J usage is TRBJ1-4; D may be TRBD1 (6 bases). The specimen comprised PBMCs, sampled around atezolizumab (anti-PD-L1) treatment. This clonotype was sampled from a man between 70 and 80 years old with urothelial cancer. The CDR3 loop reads CASSLTGANEKLFF. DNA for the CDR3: TGTGCCAGCAGCTTGACAGGAGCTAATGAAAAACTGTTTTTT. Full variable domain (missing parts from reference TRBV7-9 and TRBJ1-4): DTGVSQNPRHKITKRGQNVTFRCDPISEHNRLYWYRQTLGQGPEFLTYFQNEAQLEKSRLLSDRFSAERPKGSFSTLEIQRTEQGDSAMYLCASSLTGANEKLFFGSGTQLSVL.